This T cell receptor beta chain stems from a study of OX40 agonist ivuxolimab in advanced cancers. Germline-derived CDR1 and CDR2 are SGHDT and YYEEEE. The V and J ends lost 3 bases and 4 bases respectively, with 11 bases between them. CDR3 length equals 15 residues. Produced via immunoSEQ multiplex PCR; TCRdb's table is partial and in-frame only. The sample consists of tens of thousands of clones, 85% to 90% of them appearing once. The TCR sequence derives from an adult with an advanced solid tumor such as melanoma, head and neck, liver or kidney cancer. The chain links TRBV5-6 to TRBJ1-6; D remains unclear. The source material was CD4+ or CD8+ T cells sorted from blood, sampled in a trial of the OX40 agonist ivuxolimab. The CDR3 loop is CASSSGLTYNSPLHF. In DNA, the CDR3 is TGTGCCAGCAGCTCGGGCCTTACTTATAATTCACCCCTCCACTTT.